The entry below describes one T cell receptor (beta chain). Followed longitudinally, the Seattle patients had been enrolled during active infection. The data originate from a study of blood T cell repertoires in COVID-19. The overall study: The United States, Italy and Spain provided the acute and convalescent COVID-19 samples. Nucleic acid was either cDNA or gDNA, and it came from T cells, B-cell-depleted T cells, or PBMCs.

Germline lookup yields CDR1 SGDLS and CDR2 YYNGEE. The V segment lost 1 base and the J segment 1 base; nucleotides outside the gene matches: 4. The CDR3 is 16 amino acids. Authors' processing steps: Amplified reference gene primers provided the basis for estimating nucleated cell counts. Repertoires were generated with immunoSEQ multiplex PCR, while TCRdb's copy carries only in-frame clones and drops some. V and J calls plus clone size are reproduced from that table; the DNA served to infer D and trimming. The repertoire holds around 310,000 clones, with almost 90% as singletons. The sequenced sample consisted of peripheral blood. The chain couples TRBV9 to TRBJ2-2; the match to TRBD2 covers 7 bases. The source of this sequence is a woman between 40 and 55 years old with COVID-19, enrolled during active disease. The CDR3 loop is CASSVFLAVNTGELFF. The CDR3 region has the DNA TGTGCCAGCAGCGTATTCCTAGCGGTGAACACCGGGGAGCTGTTTTTT.